This TCR beta chain derives from a study of metastatic and nonmetastatic thyroid tumors. Across the study: It was across blood and tumor or nodule tissue from malignant and benign thyroid patients that repertoires were compared.

Findings and limits, study-wide: Patients with malignant thyroid tumors reportedly had significantly higher TCR beta diversity than those with benign nodules, in blood and tumor.

No treatment of any kind had been given to any patient before thyroid surgery. Relative to its sample, this clone is medium-sized. Its matching antigen is unknown. Using MiXCR, TCRdb re-called clones from the PCR reads. Here the sample spans fewer than 50,000 clones, less than 35% being singletons. This receptor was identified in a male donor with papillary thyroid cancer or a benign thyroid nodule (not recorded which). Some clones in this sample may be carry-over from other donors' samples. The source material was blood.

CDR3 region: CSAPKIYRTGSNYGYTF. The CDR3 coding sequence is TGCAGTGCTCCCAAAATTTACCGGACAGGGAGTAACTATGGCTACACCTTC. The genes are TRBV20-1 and TRBJ1-2; 8 bases match TRBD1. Germline CDR1 is DFQATT and CDR2 is SNEGSKA (reference sequence). The CDR3 sequence is 17 residues long. V was clipped by 5 bases and J by 1 base; unmatched bases: 15.